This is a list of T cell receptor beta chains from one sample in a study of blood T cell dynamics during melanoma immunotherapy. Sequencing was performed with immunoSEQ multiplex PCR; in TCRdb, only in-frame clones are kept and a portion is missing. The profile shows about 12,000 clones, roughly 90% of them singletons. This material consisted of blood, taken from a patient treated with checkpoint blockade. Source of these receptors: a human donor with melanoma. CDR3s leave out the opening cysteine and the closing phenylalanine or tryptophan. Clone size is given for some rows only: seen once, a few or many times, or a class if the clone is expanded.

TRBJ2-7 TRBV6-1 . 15 ASSAPRGMQAGYEQY
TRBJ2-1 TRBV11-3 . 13 ASSLDGTSYNEQF
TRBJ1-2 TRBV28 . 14 ASSPPQQPANYGYT
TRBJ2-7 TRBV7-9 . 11 ASTNLQGSEQY
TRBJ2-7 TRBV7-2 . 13 ASSLKLGSTYEQY
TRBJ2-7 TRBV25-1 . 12 ASSESEQGREQY
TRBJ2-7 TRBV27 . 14 ASRKQTEAILYEQY
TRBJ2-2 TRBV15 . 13 ATSRDRTYTGELF
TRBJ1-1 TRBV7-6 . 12 ASSLGGSGTEAF
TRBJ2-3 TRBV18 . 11 ASSPAGTDTQY
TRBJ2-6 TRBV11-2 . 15 ASSLVIGGGGANVLT
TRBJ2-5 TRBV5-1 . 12 ASSLRDPGETQY
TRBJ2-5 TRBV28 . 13 ASRDGQGVGETQY
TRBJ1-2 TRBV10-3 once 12 AISVHSESYGYT
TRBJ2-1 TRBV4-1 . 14 ASSQESAGGRNEQF
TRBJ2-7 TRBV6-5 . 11 ASRTGGTYEQY
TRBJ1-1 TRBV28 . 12 ASSFLSMNTEAF
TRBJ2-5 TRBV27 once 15 ASSPPGEAVNRETQY
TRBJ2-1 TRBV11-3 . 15 ASSSTRSGNSYNEQF
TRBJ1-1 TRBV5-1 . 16 ASSLDGGQYLLNTEAF
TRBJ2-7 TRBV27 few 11 ASMLYNTYEQY
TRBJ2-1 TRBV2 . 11 AIGSTSGTGQF
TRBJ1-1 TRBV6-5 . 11 ASRYTVNTEAF
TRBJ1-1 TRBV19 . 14 ASELRAGLMNTEAF
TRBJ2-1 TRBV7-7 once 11 ASSLAAGGEQF
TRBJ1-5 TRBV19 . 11 ASSTRLDQPQH
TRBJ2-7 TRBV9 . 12 ASSPFRTAYEQY
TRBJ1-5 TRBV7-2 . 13 ASSQKGGGNQPQH
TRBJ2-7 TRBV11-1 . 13 ASSRHGGASYEQY
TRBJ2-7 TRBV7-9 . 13 ASSLGTGISHEQY
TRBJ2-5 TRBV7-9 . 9 ASSTGETQY
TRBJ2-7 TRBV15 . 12 ATSRDTTNYEQY
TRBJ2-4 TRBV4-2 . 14 ASSLSQGSAKNIQY
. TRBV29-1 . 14 SVGGLAGTYSYEQY
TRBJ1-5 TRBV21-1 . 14 ASSKEGTGGYQPQH
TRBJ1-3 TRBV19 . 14 ASSLRTANSGNTIY
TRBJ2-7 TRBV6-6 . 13 ASSYESAYSYEQY
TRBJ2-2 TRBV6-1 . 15 ASSEGLAGARDGELF
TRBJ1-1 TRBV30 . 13 AWMGLSGMNTEAF
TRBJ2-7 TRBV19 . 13 ASNQGGGGPYEQY
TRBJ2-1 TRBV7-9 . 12 ASSGLAGNNEQF
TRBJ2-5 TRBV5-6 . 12 ASSLRSGGETQY
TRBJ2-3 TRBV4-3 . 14 ASSQDLQGSTDTQY
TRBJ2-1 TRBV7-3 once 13 ASSPSGSPSSEQF
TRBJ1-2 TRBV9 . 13 ASSFRTGGSYGYT
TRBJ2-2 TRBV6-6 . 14 ASRNRDKSGTGELF